This TCR beta chain was documented in a study of T cells in localized non-small cell lung cancer (dated by TCRdb to 2020 to 2021). Background on the whole study: T cell repertoires of a few hundred early-stage NSCLC patients were analyzed, with tumors being compared against uninvolved tumor-adjacent lungs. All 250 or so NSCLC patients in the cohort were treatment-naive and had localized lung tumors that were resected. NSCLC patients had a mean age of approximately 70 years, and 129 were male and over 85 female.

At diagnosis, tumor, uninvolved tumor-adjacent lung and peripheral blood were collected and then preserved as a mix of FFPE and fresh-frozen material. For TCR repertoire profiling, blood samples were analyzed in the form of peripheral blood mononuclear cells. What the study reported, not specific to this receptor: Since the design was exploratory, TCR variables were selected using unadjusted p-values with no false-discovery rate correction. Uninvolved tumor-adjacent lung showed the highest T cell clonality, higher than tumor, which suggests more focused antigenic responses in the uninvolved tumor-adjacent lung. Higher T cell density in blood was associated with longer overall survival, whereas higher clonality in adjacent lung was associated with shorter survival. Because multi-region sequencing of the tumors was not done, intratumor heterogeneity could not be ruled out. Of the top 100 tumor clones, a median of roughly 60 were detected in paired uninvolved adjacent lung; under 35 were also among that lung's top 100.

As concerns this clone: It lacks a known antigen. No quality values exist for individual bases; no much larger clone is one base distant.

The immunoSEQ Assay was used to sequence TCR beta CDR3 regions from DNA. Processing in the source paper ran as follows. T cell density was computed as TCR beta template counts normalized to usable DNA estimated by amplifying housekeeping genes. The preseqR package was used to estimate richness by extrapolating to 400,000 templates for PBMC samples and to 120,000 templates for tissue samples. Clonality was calculated as one minus Pielou's evenness. Tissue-enriched TCRs were identified by differential abundance testing using productive amino-acid clonotypes, minimum total count 5 and alpha 0.1. The Jaccard Index and the Morisita Overlap Index were used to measure how much the repertoires overlapped between compartments. GLIPH grouped TCR beta CDR3s together with public tetramer-defined viral CDR3s, and a viral motif had to include at least three viral sequences and also show V-gene enrichment. Held by TCRdb, this immuneACCESS table contains in-frame sequences only and omits some clones. Under half of the omission traces to an unresolved V gene where checked; the cause of the rest is unknown. The V and J calls and clone size come from that table; D and trimming were worked out from the DNA. The sample has tens of thousands of clones on record, around 86% of them singletons. Approximately 4% of the sample goes to the ten largest clones.

The germline V gene (reference sequence) gives CDR1 as LNHDA and CDR2 as SQIVND. Counted from cysteine to phenylalanine, this CDR3 has 14 amino acids. The sequence is cut down to CDR3 DNA, 42 bases in frame from base 1. At the junction V is shortened by 7 bases and J by 0 bases, with 10 bases in between. The rearrangement combines TRBV19 with TRBJ1-5, with no D gene named confidently. The specimen was peripheral blood, collected before any cancer treatment. The TCR originated in a male donor at least 60 years old with stage III lung adenocarcinoma. Here is the DNA: TGTGCCAGTATTGGTCACAATAGCAATCAGCCCCAGCATTTT. Its protein is CASIGHNSNQPQHF. The CDR3, completed at both ends by the reference TRBV19 and TRBJ1-5 genes, gives the full variable domain DGGITQSPKYLFRKEGQNVTLSCEQNLNHDAMYWYRQDPGQGLRLIYYSQIVNDFQKGDIAEGYSVSREKKESFPLTVTSAQKNPTAFYLCASIGHNSNQPQHFGDGTRLSIL.